Listed below are T cell receptor beta chains from one sample, sequenced in a study of early T cells in non-severe SARS-CoV-2 infection. MiXCR, run by TCRdb on the 5' RACE reads, gives a single entry per CDR3 protein. Among over 60,000 distinct CDR3 sequences listed, around 13% were seen once. The specimen was whole blood. These receptors all stem from an adult who was a healthcare worker with PCR-confirmed SARS-CoV-2 infection or an uninfected control (not recorded which). Each CDR3 is given with its conserved first and last residue. The D gene is left open where the match is weak. The size of a clone is reported for some rows only, either as once, few or many, or as a class for expanded clones.

clone size: .
D gene: .
CDR3 length: 12
V gene: TRBV21-1
J gene: TRBJ2-3
CDR3 protein: CASSKSQDTQYF
CDR3 DNA: TGTGCCAGCAGCAAATCACAGGATACGCAGTATTTT

clone size: few
D gene: .
CDR3 length: 15
V gene: TRBV10-2
J gene: TRBJ2-1
CDR3 protein: CASRQGASSYNEQFF
CDR3 DNA: TGCGCCAGCAGGCAGGGCGCGAGCTCCTACAATGAGCAGTTCTTC

clone size: few
D gene: TRBD1
CDR3 length: 13
V gene: TRBV6-2/TRBV6-3
J gene: TRBJ2-1
CDR3 protein: CASSLLAGGEQFF
CDR3 DNA: TGTGCCAGCAGCCTACTCGCAGGGGGTGAGCAGTTCTTC

clone size: many
D gene: TRBD1
CDR3 length: 14
V gene: TRBV19
J gene: TRBJ2-5
CDR3 protein: CASGGGTGQETQYF
CDR3 DNA: TGTGCCAGTGGCGGCGGGACAGGCCAAGAGACCCAGTACTTC

clone size: .
D gene: .
CDR3 length: 14
V gene: TRBV19
J gene: TRBJ2-7
CDR3 protein: CASSSGSASYEQYF
CDR3 DNA: TGTGCCTCCTCGTCTGGTTCAGCTTCCTACGAGCAGTACTTC

clone size: .
D gene: .
CDR3 length: 15
V gene: TRBV7-9
J gene: TRBJ1-2
CDR3 protein: CASSLLSEPQGGYTF
CDR3 DNA: TGTGCCAGCAGCTTATTATCTGAGCCCCAGGGGGGCTACACCTTC

clone size: few
D gene: .
CDR3 length: 14
V gene: TRBV19
J gene: TRBJ1-1
CDR3 protein: CASISTSADTEAFF
CDR3 DNA: TGTGCCAGTATCTCGACCTCTGCGGACACTGAAGCTTTCTTT

clone size: .
D gene: .
CDR3 length: 13
V gene: TRBV7-3
J gene: TRBJ1-2
CDR3 protein: CASSPGANYGYTF
CDR3 DNA: TGTGCCAGCAGCCCAGGGGCGAACTATGGCTACACCTTC

clone size: few
D gene: .
CDR3 length: 14
V gene: TRBV3-1
J gene: TRBJ2-7
CDR3 protein: CASSQDGGGYEQYF
CDR3 DNA: TGTGCCAGCAGCCAAGATGGAGGGGGCTACGAGCAGTACTTC

clone size: .
D gene: .
CDR3 length: 18
V gene: TRBV12-5
J gene: TRBJ1-3
CDR3 protein: CASGSLRRVVAGGNTIYF
CDR3 DNA: TGTGCTAGTGGTTCCTTAAGGCGTGTCGTGGCAGGTGGAAACACCATATATTTT

clone size: .
D gene: .
CDR3 length: 11
V gene: TRBV10-3
J gene: TRBJ2-1
CDR3 protein: CAIRGENEQFF
CDR3 DNA: TGTGCCATCAGAGGGGAAAATGAGCAGTTCTTC

clone size: many
D gene: .
CDR3 length: 15
V gene: TRBV30
J gene: TRBJ1-1
CDR3 protein: CAWGRGKIMNTEAFF
CDR3 DNA: TGTGCCTGGGGGCGAGGGAAGATCATGAACACTGAAGCTTTCTTT

clone size: .
D gene: TRBD1
CDR3 length: 14
V gene: TRBV3-1
J gene: TRBJ2-2
CDR3 protein: CASSSYRGTGELFF
CDR3 DNA: TGTGCCAGCAGCTCATACAGGGGGACCGGGGAGCTGTTTTTT

clone size: few
D gene: .
CDR3 length: 15
V gene: TRBV9
J gene: TRBJ2-5
CDR3 protein: CASSVGQGTQETQYF
CDR3 DNA: TGTGCCAGCAGCGTAGGGCAGGGGACCCAGGAGACCCAGTACTTC

clone size: .
D gene: TRBD1
CDR3 length: 15
V gene: TRBV4-1
J gene: TRBJ2-7
CDR3 protein: CASSQDIGTVYEQYF
CDR3 DNA: TGCGCCAGCAGCCAAGATATCGGGACAGTCTACGAGCAGTACTTC

clone size: .
D gene: .
CDR3 length: 12
V gene: TRBV7-6
J gene: TRBJ2-7
CDR3 protein: CASSLVKNEQYF
CDR3 DNA: TGTGCCAGCAGCTTAGTGAAGAACGAGCAGTACTTC

clone size: .
D gene: .
CDR3 length: 13
V gene: TRBV4-2
J gene: TRBJ2-7
CDR3 protein: CASSPHLRGEQYF
CDR3 DNA: TGTGCCAGCAGCCCCCATCTTAGGGGCGAGCAGTACTTC

clone size: .
D gene: TRBD1
CDR3 length: 16
V gene: TRBV6-2/TRBV6-3
J gene: TRBJ2-2
CDR3 protein: CASTSSGQGASGELFF
CDR3 DNA: TGTGCCAGCACCTCTTCGGGACAGGGGGCGAGCGGGGAGCTGTTTTTT

clone size: many
D gene: .
CDR3 length: 12
V gene: TRBV29-1
J gene: TRBJ2-7
CDR3 protein: CSVETDTHEQYF
CDR3 DNA: TGCAGCGTTGAAACAGACACCCACGAGCAGTACTTC

clone size: .
D gene: .
CDR3 length: 15
V gene: TRBV5-1
J gene: TRBJ1-1
CDR3 protein: CASSLDAVTNTEAFF
CDR3 DNA: TGCGCCAGCAGCTTGGATGCAGTCACGAACACTGAAGCTTTCTTT

clone size: .
D gene: TRBD2
CDR3 length: 15
V gene: TRBV6-2/TRBV6-3
J gene: TRBJ2-1
CDR3 protein: CASSDLAGSFNEQFF
CDR3 DNA: TGTGCCAGCAGTGACTTAGCGGGGTCCTTCAATGAGCAGTTCTTC

clone size: .
D gene: TRBD2
CDR3 length: 15
V gene: TRBV6-2/TRBV6-3
J gene: TRBJ2-3
CDR3 protein: CASSSTSGGSDTQYF
CDR3 DNA: TGTGCCAGCAGTTCGACTAGCGGGGGCTCGGATACGCAGTATTTT

clone size: .
D gene: .
CDR3 length: 11
V gene: TRBV19
J gene: TRBJ2-7
CDR3 protein: CASSHGTGLYF
CDR3 DNA: TGTGCCAGTAGCCACGGGACGGGACTGTACTTC

clone size: .
D gene: .
CDR3 length: 13
V gene: TRBV2
J gene: TRBJ1-1
CDR3 protein: CASTLEENTEAFF
CDR3 DNA: TGTGCCAGCACCCTGGAAGAAAACACTGAAGCTTTCTTT

clone size: few
D gene: .
CDR3 length: 16
V gene: TRBV10-3
J gene: TRBJ2-3
CDR3 protein: CAIRTLIAVPRDTQYF
CDR3 DNA: TGTGCCATCAGGACCCTCATAGCGGTCCCCAGGGATACGCAGTATTTT

clone size: few
D gene: .
CDR3 length: 13
V gene: TRBV7-2
J gene: TRBJ1-2
CDR3 protein: CASSLVSNYGYTF
CDR3 DNA: TGTGCCAGCAGCCTGGTCTCGAACTATGGCTACACCTTC

clone size: few
D gene: .
CDR3 length: 15
V gene: TRBV19
J gene: TRBJ1-2
CDR3 protein: CASSIGGTSNYGYTF
CDR3 DNA: TGTGCCAGTAGTATCGGAGGGACATCTAACTATGGCTACACCTTC

clone size: .
D gene: .
CDR3 length: 13
V gene: TRBV11-2
J gene: TRBJ2-5
CDR3 protein: CASSSNRGETQYF
CDR3 DNA: TGTGCCAGCAGCTCCAACCGGGGGGAGACCCAGTACTTC

clone size: many
D gene: .
CDR3 length: 13
V gene: TRBV7-2
J gene: TRBJ2-7
CDR3 protein: CASSPLDWYEQYF
CDR3 DNA: TGTGCCAGCAGCCCCTTAGATTGGTACGAGCAGTACTTC

clone size: .
D gene: TRBD2
CDR3 length: 17
V gene: TRBV3-1
J gene: TRBJ2-2
CDR3 protein: CASSQVGLAGEGGELFF
CDR3 DNA: TGTGCCAGCAGCCAAGTGGGACTAGCGGGGGAAGGCGGGGAGCTGTTTTTT

clone size: .
D gene: TRBD2
CDR3 length: 15
V gene: TRBV9
J gene: TRBJ2-3
CDR3 protein: CASSVEGLATDTQYF
CDR3 DNA: TGTGCCAGCAGCGTAGAGGGACTAGCGACAGATACGCAGTATTTT

clone size: .
D gene: .
CDR3 length: 15
V gene: TRBV19
J gene: TRBJ2-1
CDR3 protein: CASSMGTSSYNEQFF
CDR3 DNA: TGTGCCAGTAGTATGGGGACCAGCTCCTACAATGAGCAGTTCTTC

clone size: .
D gene: .
CDR3 length: 19
V gene: TRBV20-1
J gene: TRBJ2-3
CDR3 protein: CSARGGAPIWTAKPDTQYF
CDR3 DNA: TGCAGTGCTAGAGGTGGGGCCCCAATTTGGACAGCGAAGCCGGATACGCAGTATTTT

clone size: many
D gene: .
CDR3 length: 13
V gene: TRBV29-1
J gene: TRBJ2-5
CDR3 protein: CSVEGVRIETQYF
CDR3 DNA: TGCAGCGTTGAGGGGGTGAGAATAGAGACCCAGTACTTC

clone size: .
D gene: .
CDR3 length: 14
V gene: TRBV3-1
J gene: TRBJ1-2
CDR3 protein: CASSPGTNSGSYTF
CDR3 DNA: TGTGCCAGCAGCCCCGGGACAAACTCGGGGAGCTACACCTTC

clone size: many
D gene: TRBD2
CDR3 length: 18
V gene: TRBV10-2
J gene: TRBJ2-7
CDR3 protein: CASSDGTSGQHLPYEQYF
CDR3 DNA: TGCGCCAGCAGTGACGGGACTAGCGGACAACACTTACCCTACGAGCAGTACTTC

clone size: .
D gene: .
CDR3 length: 16
V gene: TRBV6-6
J gene: TRBJ1-4
CDR3 protein: CASSNPDLPINEKLFF
CDR3 DNA: TGTGCCAGCAGTAACCCGGATCTGCCTATTAATGAAAAACTGTTTTTT

clone size: few
D gene: TRBD1
CDR3 length: 14
V gene: TRBV6-5
J gene: TRBJ1-1
CDR3 protein: CASFYVAGGTEAFF
CDR3 DNA: TGTGCCAGTTTTTACGTCGCAGGGGGCACTGAAGCTTTCTTT

clone size: .
D gene: .
CDR3 length: 13
V gene: TRBV30
J gene: TRBJ2-7
CDR3 protein: CAWSVIQGQEQYF
CDR3 DNA: TGTGCCTGGAGTGTTATACAGGGCCAAGAGCAGTACTTC

clone size: many
D gene: TRBD1
CDR3 length: 14
V gene: TRBV30
J gene: TRBJ2-7
CDR3 protein: CAWSTGTGGNEQYF
CDR3 DNA: TGTGCCTGGAGTACCGGGACAGGGGGCAACGAGCAGTACTTC

clone size: .
D gene: .
CDR3 length: 14
V gene: TRBV7-9
J gene: TRBJ2-3
CDR3 protein: CASSWDTFTDTQYF
CDR3 DNA: TGTGCCAGCAGCTGGGACACCTTCACAGATACGCAGTATTTT